The 28 T cell receptor beta chains reported below all come from one sample, sequenced in a study of blood T cell repertoires in COVID-19. Some clones are missing from TCRdb's copy, which holds only in-frame ones; the method was immunoSEQ multiplex PCR. This sample has about 60,000 clones, with around four fifths found just once. The specimen was peripheral blood. The receptors were sampled from a man aged 55 to 70 with acute or convalescent COVID-19.

This clone was seen more than once but under ten times. The rearrangement links TRBV27 to TRBJ1-2; 7 nucleotides agree with TRBD1. From germline, CDR1 is MNHEY and CDR2 SMNVEV (reference sequence). V lost 3 bases and J lost 7; bases outside the gene matches: 5. CDR3 length equals 13 residues. CDR3 coding DNA: TGTGCCAGCAGTTTCCAGGGGGGTGGTGGCTACACCTTC. This sequence encodes CASSFQGGGGYTF.

The rearrangement uses TRBV19 and TRBJ2-3; 7 bases map to TRBD2. The junction had 9 bases not matched to a gene; V was cut back by 7 bases and J by 14 bases. The CDR3 extends over 11 amino acids. Per the germline V gene, CDR1 is LNHDA and CDR2 is SQIVND (reference sequence). The CDR3 here is CASIGGTIAYF. DNA of the CDR3: TGTGCCAGTATCGGGGGGACTATCGCGTATTTT.

The chain joins TRBV2 to TRBJ1-1; 8 nucleotides line up with TRBD1. Germline V gene lookup returns CDR1 SNHLY and CDR2 FYNNEI. Germline trimming cut 1 base from V and 8 bases from J; bases unmatched to any gene: 6. There are 14 residues in the CDR3. The CDR3 sequence: CASSEEGTGGEAFF. CDR3 bases: TGTGCCAGCAGTGAAGAAGGAACAGGGGGGGAAGCTTTCTTT. Together with reference TRBV2 and TRBJ1-1, the CDR3 gives the full variable domain: EPEVTQTPSHQVTQMGQEVILRCVPISNHLYFYWYRQILGQKVEFLVSFYNNEISEKSEIFDDQFSVERPDGSNFTLKIRSTKLEDSAMYFCASSEEGTGGEAFFGQGTRLTVV.

This sequence joins TRBV19 and TRBJ2-3; no firm D call. Germline V CDR1 and CDR2: LNHDA, SQIVND (reference sequence). Trimming took off 7 bases at V and 1 base at J, with 9 bases between the two ends. The CDR3 extends over 13 amino acids. CDR3 residues: CASTAPGTDTQYF. CDR3 DNA: TGTGCCAGTACCGCGCCCGGCACAGATACGCAGTATTTT.

The chain joins TRBV6-5 to TRBJ1-1, with a possible D match to TRBD1 (5 bases). Germline assignment: CDR1 MNHEY and CDR2 SVGAGI. The V gene lost 6 bases and the J gene lost 4 bases, with 15 bases spanning the gap. The CDR3 is 14 amino acids. CDR3 nucleotides: TGTGCCAGCAGCCTAGTAACAGGTCTCACTGAAGCTTTCTTT. Its translation is CASSLVTGLTEAFF.

The chain joins TRBV5-1 to TRBJ1-3, with a possible D match to TRBD1 (5 bases). The germline CDR1 and CDR2 sequences are SGHRS and YFSETQ. With 3 bases removed from V and 2 bases from J, the gap between germline ends came to 9 bases. This CDR3 region has 14 residues. CDR3: CASSSREAGNTIYF. CDR3 nucleotides: TGCGCCAGCAGCTCCAGGGAGGCTGGAAACACCATATATTTT. The variable domain in full, with the rest retrieved from reference TRBV5-1 and TRBJ1-3, is KAGVTQTPRYLIKTRGQQVTLSCSPISGHRSVSWYQQTPGQGLQFLFEYFSETQRNKGNFPGRFSGRQFSNSRSEMNVSTLELGDSALYLCASSSREAGNTIYFGEGSWLTVV.

This chain joins TRBV7-9 and TRBJ2-1; 8 bases align to TRBD2. CDR3 length: 17 residues. The V gene's germline CDR1 is SEHNR and CDR2 FQNEAQ (reference sequence). V lost 5 bases, J lost 5 bases, and 14 bases stayed unmatched. The CDR3 loop is CASSLFPFGTRDNEQFF. For the CDR3, the DNA is TGTGCCAGCAGCCTCTTCCCCTTTGGGACTAGAGACAATGAGCAGTTCTTC.

The chain has TRBV5-1 and TRBJ2-1, with D possibly matching TRBD1 (5 bases). The V gene lost 0 bases and the J gene lost 5 bases, with 9 bases spanning the gap. Germline values: CDR1 SGHRS, CDR2 YFSETQ. This CDR3 comprises 14 residues. The CDR3 nucleotides read TGCGCCAGCAGCTTGGCCACAGGCGACAATGAGCAGTTCTTC. Amino acids: CASSLATGDNEQFF.

V and J are TRBV18 and TRBJ1-5, with D tentatively TRBD1 (5 bases). Between the trimmed V and J ends, which lost 1 base and 3 bases, there was a span of 10 bases. Per germline, CDR1 KGHSH and CDR2 LQKENI. The CDR3 runs to 15 residues. The DNA for the CDR3 is TGTGCCAGCTCACCACAGGGGAAACTCAATCAGCCCCAGCATTTT. Residues: CASSPQGKLNQPQHF.

V gene TRBV9 combines with J gene TRBJ2-5; D may be TRBD2 (7 bases). Trimming left V 0 bases short and J 5 bases short, with 11 bases between. The germline V gene has CDR1 SGDLS and CDR2 YYNGEE. CDR3 length: 14 amino acids. The CDR3 is CASSVDEGGETQYF. In DNA, the CDR3 is TGTGCCAGCAGCGTAGACGAGGGGGGGGAGACCCAGTACTTC. Together with reference TRBV9 and TRBJ2-5, the CDR3 gives the full variable domain: DSGVTQTPKHLITATGQRVTLRCSPRSGDLSVYWYQQSLDQGLQFLIQYYNGEERAKGNILERFSAQQFPDLHSELNLSSLELGDSALYFCASSVDEGGETQYFGPGTRLLVL.

This sequence joins TRBV14 and TRBJ2-1, with TRBD2 identical over 9 bases. Trimming at V came to 0 bases and at J to 10 bases, leaving 4 bases not matched to a gene. The CDR3 consists of 14 residues. Germline V gives CDR1 SGHDN, CDR2 FVKESK. The CDR3 region is CASSQDGAGGEQFF. The CDR3 DNA is TGTGCCAGCAGCCAAGATGGCGCGGGGGGGGAGCAGTTCTTC.

The chain uses TRBV9 and TRBJ2-1, with 9 bases aligning to TRBD2. The germline V gene has CDR1 SGDLS and CDR2 YYNGEE. J was trimmed by 7 bases and V by 0 bases; bases with no gene match: 11. The CDR3 is made up of 17 amino acids. The CDR3 bases are TGTGCCAGCAGCGTAGCTCCCAGCGGGGGGTCGAGGAATGAGCAGTTCTTC. It is translated as CASSVAPSGGSRNEQFF.

The V gene is TRBV14, the J gene TRBJ1-1; D gene unclear. Trimming took 1 base from V and 11 from J, leaving 14 bases between them. The CDR3 loop spans 13 amino acids. Germline loops: CDR1 SGHDN, CDR2 FVKESK. Here the CDR3 reads CASSQVPGITAFF. DNA for the CDR3: TGTGCCAGCAGCCAAGTACCCGGGATCACGGCTTTCTTT.

The chain couples TRBV6-6 to TRBJ2-3; possible D gene TRBD1, 6 bases. Between the trimmed V and J ends, which lost 5 bases and 8 bases, there was a span of 32 bases. CDR3 length: 19 residues. Germline-derived CDR1 and CDR2 are MNHNY and SVGAGI (reference sequence). This chain's CDR3 is CASSPKIDFLTGLRPTQYF. CDR3 sequence (DNA): TGTGCCAGCAGTCCCAAAATAGACTTTTTGACAGGTCTAAGACCTACGCAGTATTTT.

This clone was detected many times. The CDR3 is CASAGRTGELFF. The CDR3 nucleotides are TGTGCCAGCGCGGGGAGAACCGGGGAGCTGTTTTTT. The V and J genes are TRBV4-2 and TRBJ2-2; possibly TRBD2 for D (6 bases). Trimming removed 8 bases from V and 5 bases from J, with 9 bases in between. The CDR3 consists of 12 residues. CDR1 LGHNA and CDR2 YNFKEQ come from the germline V gene.

A single count supports this clone. The rearrangement links TRBV12-3 or TRBV12-4 to TRBJ2-3, with D perhaps TRBD2 (6 bases). V lost 8 bases and J 6 bases, leaving 9 bases between the germline ends. The CDR3 extends over 11 amino acids. The CDR3 nucleotides read TGTGCCAGCCAGGAGGGGGATACGCAGTATTTT. Its protein product is CASQEGDTQYF.

The gene calls are TRBV6-6 and TRBJ1-1; D is uncertain. The CDR3 totals 15 residues. The germline V gene encodes CDR1 MNHNY and CDR2 SVGAGI (reference sequence). The V and J ends lost 2 bases and 3 bases respectively, with 13 bases between them. CDR3 nucleotide sequence: TGTGCCAGCAGTTACGGATTAACTAGTGACACTGAAGCTTTCTTT. Its translation is CASSYGLTSDTEAFF.

This clone was detected once. The chain employs TRBV5-6 and TRBJ1-1; D might be TRBD1 (5 bases). Trimming stripped 7 bases from V and 2 bases from J, with 21 bases between. CDR3 length equals 16 residues. In germline, CDR1 is SGHDT, CDR2 YYEEEE. In DNA, the CDR3 is TGTGCCAGCGGCCATGATGTGCGGGGCCTAAACACTGAAGCTTTCTTT. It encodes CASGHDVRGLNTEAFF.

Notes on this clone: Compared with germline, one end of the junction differs, possibly owing to a read error. The chain couples TRBV11-1 to TRBJ1-1; TRBD1 matches 11 bases. This CDR3 contains 14 residues. Germline values: CDR1 SGHAT, CDR2 FQDESV (reference sequence). For the CDR3, the DNA is TGTGCCAGCACCCTAACCAGGACAGGGGGCCCGGCGAACTTT. This codes for CASTLTRTGGPANF.

The chain has TRBV5-8 and TRBJ2-2; 12 nucleotides line up with TRBD2. The V segment lost 3 bases and the J segment 5 bases; nucleotides outside the gene matches: 2. The CDR3 spans 15 residues. The germline CDR1 and CDR2 sequences are SGHTS and YDEGEE. CDR3: CASSSLAGGTGELFF. The CDR3 DNA follows: TGTGCCAGCAGCTCCCTAGCGGGGGGGACCGGGGAGCTGTTTTTT.

The chain is built from TRBV29-1 and TRBJ2-5; D is possibly TRBD1 (6 bases). Trimming shortened V by 6 bases and J by 2 bases, and 13 bases separated the two germline ends. Germline V gene data show CDR1 as SQVTM and CDR2 as ANQGSEA. The CDR3 consists of 13 residues. CDR3 coding DNA: TGCAGCGTCCGCGGACAGCTTCAAGAGACCCAGTACTTC. Translation: CSVRGQLQETQYF.

This clone was picked up a small number of times. Other DNA sequences in this sample translate to the same CDR3. CDR3 coding DNA: TGTGCCAGTAGTATAGACAGGGGAGAGACCCAGTACTTC. It specifies CASSIDRGETQYF. J is TRBJ2-5 and V is TRBV19; D possibly corresponds to TRBD1 (6 bases). This CDR3 contains 13 residues. Trimming stripped 0 bases from V and 4 bases from J, with 6 bases between. Germline V CDR1 and CDR2: LNHDA, SQIVND (reference sequence).

CDR3 in DNA: TGCGCCAGCACCTACCGGGGAGGGGGAAGAGGCTACACCTTC. This translates into CASTYRGGGRGYTF. The chain combines TRBV4-1 with TRBJ1-2, with D perhaps TRBD1 (6 bases). V gave up 7 bases and J gave up 8 bases, with 20 bases separating them. The CDR3 covers 14 residues. The germline V gene encodes CDR1 MGHRA and CDR2 YSYEKL.

The CDR3 DNA reads as TGTGCCAGCAGTACTAGGACAGGGGCCCGCAACACCGGGGAGCTGTTTTTT. This codes for CASSTRTGARNTGELFF. The J gene is TRBJ2-2, the V gene TRBV11-2; 9 bases are a match to TRBD1. CDR3 length: 17 residues. Germline CDR1 reads SGHAT; CDR2 reads FQNNGV. V trimming: 6 bases; J trimming: 2 bases; junction bases outside the gene matches: 10.

There are a few counts of this clone. V gene TRBV2 combines with J gene TRBJ2-3; 13 bases match TRBD2. This CDR3 contains 20 residues. Trimming took 3 bases from V and 0 from J; bases not matched to a gene: 12. CDR1 and CDR2 from the germline V gene are SNHLY and FYNNEI. The CDR3 spells CASSDPWTSGGLSSTDTQYF. CDR3 nucleotide sequence: TGTGCCAGCAGTGACCCCTGGACTAGCGGGGGCCTCTCTAGCACAGATACGCAGTATTTT. Using reference TRBV2 and TRBJ2-3 for the parts outside the CDR3, the full variable domain is EPEVTQTPSHQVTQMGQEVILRCVPISNHLYFYWYRQILGQKVEFLVSFYNNEISEKSEIFDDQFSVERPDGSNFTLKIRSTKLEDSAMYFCASSDPWTSGGLSSTDTQYFGPGTRLTVL.

This clone was found once. The chain carries TRBV6-4 and TRBJ2-2; the D is unclear. Germline CDR1 and CDR2: MRHNA and SNTAGT. V was clipped by 7 bases and J by 6 bases, with 21 bases between them. CDR3 length: 16 residues. CDR3 loop: CASNRDWLERAGELFF. CDR3 in DNA: TGTGCCAGCAATCGAGACTGGTTAGAACGCGCCGGGGAGCTGTTTTTT.

J is TRBJ2-1 and V is TRBV6-4; 9 bases fit TRBD2. The CDR3 covers 13 residues. The germline CDR1 and CDR2 sequences are MRHNA and SNTAGT. V lost 5 bases to trimming and J lost 10 bases; unmatched junction nucleotides: 6. The DNA for the CDR3 is TGTGCCAGCAGTTTGGCTAGCGGGGTAGAGCAGTTCTTC. It translates to CASSLASGVEQFF.

This chain links TRBV9 with TRBJ2-1; TRBD2 matches 11 bases. This CDR3 is 18 amino acids long. Germline-derived CDR1 and CDR2 are SGDLS and YYNGEE. V was pared by 0 bases and J by 5 bases, with 10 bases of the junction left unmatched. In nucleotides, the CDR3 is TGTGCCAGCAGCGTAGGAACTAGCGGGGGCACAAGGAACAATGAGCAGTTCTTC. It encodes CASSVGTSGGTRNNEQFF.